This T cell receptor beta chain was observed in a study of blood T cell repertoires in COVID-19. Study summary: T cells, B-cell-depleted T cells, or PBMCs supplied cDNA or gDNA.

The length of the CDR3 is 14 residues. J lost 4 bases, V lost 6 bases, and 6 bases had no gene match. Germline V lookup: CDR1 MNHEY, CDR2 SVGEGT. Only in-frame clones appear in the TCRdb table, and some are missing; sequencing was by immunoSEQ multiplex PCR. This sample has around 270,000 clones; about 90% occur once, and the top ten carry around 3.1%. The clonotype was recovered from a woman in her forties who had been exposed to COVID-19. Sequencing used PBMCs or T cells enriched from blood (not recorded which). The chain employs TRBV6-2 or TRBV6-3 and TRBJ1-1; 9 positions match TRBD1. The CDR3 region has the DNA TGTGCCAGCAGCCTCGGGACAGGGCGCACTGAAGCTTTCTTT. Protein product: CASSLGTGRTEAFF.